Each of the 26 T cell receptor beta chains below was sequenced from the same sample in a study of cytomegalovirus exposure and HLA in healthy donors (dated by TCRdb to the late 2010s). Library preparation employed the immunoSEQ multiplex PCR assay. For the multiplex PCR, a mixture combining 60 forward primers for TCR Vbeta segments and 13 reverse primers for TCR Jbeta segments was used. The source is immuneACCESS, and TCRdb retained only in-frame sequences with V and J called. Part of the clones is not carried over; for the studies checked, unresolved V genes explain less than half of this, and the remainder is unexplained. A total of around 130,000 clones appear in this sample, 75% to 85% of them only once. Roughly 3% of the sample lies in the top ten. The sequenced sample was PBMCs. These TCRs come from a woman aged 18-29 years in good health and CMV-seropositive.

This clone has just one count. The chain combines TRBV7-8 with TRBJ2-7, with a possible D match to TRBD1 (6 bases). The CDR3 loop spans 15 amino acids. From germline, CDR1 is SGHVS and CDR2 FQNEAQ. With 5 bases removed from V and 2 bases from J, the gap between germline ends came to 16 bases. The CDR3 sequence is CASSPGATATYEQYF. The CDR3 region has the DNA TGTGCCAGCAGCCCAGGGGCAACGGCAACCTACGAGCAGTACTTC.

The V gene is TRBV6-1, the J gene TRBJ2-7, with 7 bases matching TRBD1. The germline V gene has CDR1 MNHNS and CDR2 SASEGT. The length of the CDR3 is 15 residues. V gave up 5 bases and J gave up 0 bases; unmatched junction bases: 7. The CDR3 bases are TGTGCCAGCAGTAGGGACAGTGTGGGCTCCTACGAGCAGTACTTC. Translating it yields CASSRDSVGSYEQYF.

This chain connects TRBV18 to TRBJ2-2, with D maybe TRBD1 (6 bases). CDR1 is KGHSH, CDR2 LQKENI, per germline. This CDR3 comprises 15 residues. The V end was cut by 6 bases, the J end by 1 base, with 12 bases between. The CDR3 sequence is CASSGTTMNTGELFF. The CDR3 DNA sequence: TGTGCCAGCTCCGGGACAACGATGAACACCGGGGAGCTGTTTTTT. Based on the CDR3 plus reference TRBV18 and TRBJ2-2, the full variable domain is NAGVMQNPRHLVRRRGQEARLRCSPMKGHSHVYWYRQLPEEGLKFMVYLQKENIIDESGMPKERFSAEFPKEGPSILRIQQVVRGDSAAYFCASSGTTMNTGELFFGEGSRLTVL.

J is TRBJ2-7 and V is TRBV29-1; TRBD2 is a possible D gene (7 bases). Per the germline V gene, CDR1 is SQVTM and CDR2 is ANQGSEA. V gave up 3 bases and J gave up 5 bases, with 20 bases separating them. The length of the CDR3 is 15 residues. For the CDR3, the DNA is TGCAGCGTTGAGCGAGGGGGGGGGAGGAGGAACGAGCAGTACTTC. This codes for CSVERGGGRRNEQYF.

Only one count was recorded for this clone. The chain links TRBV18 to TRBJ2-6; D is perhaps TRBD1 (6 bases). The ends were cut back, 8 bases at V and 4 bases at J, with 18 bases in the middle. The CDR3 extends over 16 amino acids. Looked up from germline, CDR1 is KGHSH and CDR2 is LQKENI. The CDR3 sequence is CASALEGQSGANVLTF. Here the CDR3 DNA reads TGTGCCAGCGCCCTCGAGGGACAATCCGGGGCCAACGTCCTGACTTTC.

The rearrangement links TRBV6-1 to TRBJ1-2; TRBD1 agrees at 8 bases. This CDR3 is 14 amino acids long. Germline CDR1 and CDR2: MNHNS and SASEGT. V lost 2 bases, J lost 3 bases, and 2 bases stayed unmatched. DNA for the CDR3: TGTGCCAGCAGTGAATACAGGGGGGACTATGGCTACACCTTC. Translation gives CASSEYRGDYGYTF.

The chain recombines TRBV4-1 with TRBJ2-7; TRBD1 agrees at 7 bases. This CDR3 region has 13 residues. CDR1 and CDR2 from the germline V gene are MGHRA and YSYEKL. V trimming: 4 bases; J trimming: 3 bases; junction bases outside the gene matches: 3. CDR3 amino acids: CASSPGDSYEQYF. The CDR3 DNA reads TGCGCCAGCAGCCCAGGGGACAGCTACGAGCAGTACTTC.

This clone occurred once. V gene TRBV13 combines with J gene TRBJ2-5, with 7 bases matching TRBD1. Losses at the gene ends were 5 bases for V and 5 bases for J; bases not matched to a gene: 2. CDR1 and CDR2 from the germline V gene are PRHDT and FYEKMQ (reference sequence). This CDR3 has 12 residues. DNA for the CDR3: TGTGCCAGCAGCACCAGGGGGGAGACCCAGTACTTC. It yields the protein CASSTRGETQYF.

This clone came up once. The rearrangement links TRBV28 to TRBJ2-3, with D maybe TRBD2 (6 bases). The CDR3 totals 11 residues. The V gene lost 5 bases and the J gene lost 11 bases, with 11 bases spanning the gap. Germline CDR1 is MDHEN and CDR2 is SYDVKM. The CDR3 protein is CASSPRGVQYF. For the CDR3, the DNA is TGTGCCAGCAGTCCCCGCGGGGTGCAGTATTTT.

The rearrangement uses TRBV28 and TRBJ1-5; D not certain. V lost 6 bases and J lost 14, with 14 bases in between. The CDR3 has 11 amino acids. Per germline, CDR1 MDHEN and CDR2 SYDVKM. Here the CDR3 DNA reads TGTGCCAGCAGCTCTACCCGAGCCAAGCATTTT. Its translation: CASSSTRAKHF.

This clone was found a few times. The gene calls are TRBV7-6 and TRBJ2-7; 7 bases line up with TRBD2. This CDR3 is 13 amino acids long. V shed 5 bases and J 4 bases; nucleotides not matched to a gene: 5. CDR1 and CDR2 from the germline V gene are SGHVS and FNYEAQ. The chain's CDR3 is CASSSWGGYEQYF. The CDR3 DNA follows: TGTGCCAGCAGCAGCTGGGGAGGGTACGAGCAGTACTTC. Full variable domain (outside the CDR3, taken from reference TRBV7-6 and TRBJ2-7): GAGVSQSPRYKVTKRGQDVALRCDPISGHVSLYWYRQALGQGPEFLTYFNYEAQQDKSGLPNDRFSAERPEGSISTLTIQRTEQRDSAMYRCASSSWGGYEQYFGPGTRLTVT.

The chain uses TRBV7-6 and TRBJ2-1; 15 bases map to TRBD2. V lost 4 bases to trimming and J lost 7 bases; unmatched junction nucleotides: 2. The CDR3 has 15 residues. Per the germline V gene, CDR1 is SGHVS and CDR2 is FNYEAQ. The CDR3 DNA sequence: TGTGCCAGCAGCTGGACTAGCGGGGGGGCGAATGAGCAGTTCTTC. Translating it yields CASSWTSGGANEQFF.

This clone has more than one count but fewer than ten. The V call is TRBV2, the J call TRBJ1-4, with TRBD1 as a possible D gene (5 bases). This CDR3 has 14 residues. Trimming shortened V by 6 bases and J by 8 bases, and 16 bases separated the two germline ends. The V gene's germline CDR1 is SNHLY and CDR2 FYNNEI. This CDR3 is CASSLGQGREKLFF. Written as DNA, the CDR3 is TGTGCCAGCAGCCTAGGGCAGGGTCGGGAAAAACTGTTTTTT.

This chain joins TRBV29-1 and TRBJ2-3; TRBD1 matches at 7 bases. The CDR3 length is 14 residues. The germline V gene has CDR1 SQVTM and CDR2 ANQGSEA. Trimming removed 1 base from V and 6 bases from J; junction bases left unmatched: 7. The chain's CDR3 is CSVEGGRGKDTQYF. CDR3 nucleotides: TGCAGCGTTGAAGGAGGCAGGGGGAAGGATACGCAGTATTTT.

This sequence joins TRBV2 and TRBJ2-1, with TRBD1 matching 12 bases. Germline V lookup: CDR1 SNHLY, CDR2 FYNNEI. With V trimmed by 10 bases and J by 8 bases, 9 bases remained unmatched. This CDR3 region has 14 residues. CDR3 DNA: TGTGCCATCACCCGGGACAGGGGGCAGTATGAGCAGTTCTTC. Its protein product is CAITRDRGQYEQFF.

V gene TRBV19 combines with J gene TRBJ1-3, with D possibly being TRBD1 (6 bases). The CDR3 has 15 residues. Trimming removed 3 bases from V and 2 bases from J, with 11 bases in between. Germline loops: CDR1 LNHDA, CDR2 SQIVND (reference sequence). The DNA of the CDR3 is TGTGCCAGTAGTATCTCTACAGGGACTGGAAACACCATATATTTT. Encoded protein: CASSISTGTGNTIYF.

This clone was recorded once. This chain connects TRBV30 to TRBJ2-1; TRBD1 aligns across 9 bases. Germline V gene data show CDR1 as GTSNPN and CDR2 as SVGIG (reference sequence). The CDR3 consists of 13 residues. After removal of 7 bases from V and 6 bases from J, the junction contained 7 bases not matched to a gene. DNA for the CDR3: TGTGCCTCAACAGGGGGCAGGGGCAATGAGCAGTTCTTC. Amino acid sequence: CASTGGRGNEQFF.

This rearrangement joins TRBV6-1 to TRBJ1-6, with 7 bases identical to TRBD1. The ends lost 2 bases at V and 7 bases at J; junction bases unmatched: 5. The CDR3 length is 15 residues. CDR1 and CDR2 from the germline V gene are MNHNS and SASEGT. This chain's CDR3 is CASSENRGGNSPLHF. CDR3 DNA: TGTGCCAGCAGTGAAAACAGGGGTGGCAATTCACCCCTCCACTTT.

This chain joins TRBV12-5 and TRBJ2-2; possible D gene TRBD1, 6 bases. The germline V gene has CDR1 LGHNT and CDR2 FRNRAP. CDR3 length: 15 amino acids. Trimming stripped 1 base from V and 7 bases from J, with 13 bases between. The CDR3 DNA sequence: TGTGCTAGTGGTTTGGACAGGGTCTATCACGGGGAGCTGTTTTTT. Protein: CASGLDRVYHGELFF. The full variable domain, rest sourced from reference TRBV12-5 and TRBJ2-2, is DARVTQTPRHKVTEMGQEVTMRCQPILGHNTVFWYRQTMMQGLELLAYFRNRAPLDDSGMPKDRFSAEMPDATLATLKIQPSEPRDSAVYFCASGLDRVYHGELFFGEGSRLTVL.

The rearrangement links TRBV10-2 to TRBJ2-4; the match to TRBD1 covers 8 bases. V was clipped by 7 bases and J by 8 bases; unmatched bases: 7. The germline V gene encodes CDR1 WSHSY and CDR2 SAAADI. The CDR3 has 13 residues. The CDR3 spells CASIPRTGHIQYF. As DNA, the CDR3 is TGCGCCAGCATCCCACGGACAGGGCACATTCAGTACTTC.

The rearrangement links TRBV19 to TRBJ2-7; D might be TRBD2 (5 bases). There are 13 residues in the CDR3. Germline-derived CDR1 and CDR2 are LNHDA and SQIVND (reference sequence). Deletions cut 2 bases from V and 7 bases from J, with 12 bases between. The CDR3 here is CASSIRRGLEQYF. Here the CDR3 DNA reads TGTGCCAGTAGTATACGCCGGGGATTGGAGCAGTACTTC.

J is TRBJ2-7 and V is TRBV19; 8 bases agree with TRBD2. Germline V gene lookup returns CDR1 LNHDA and CDR2 SQIVND (reference sequence). This CDR3 region has 15 residues. V was clipped by 3 bases and J by 5 bases; unmatched bases: 9. This CDR3 reads CASSIVPGGGNEQYF. In nucleotides, the CDR3 is TGTGCCAGTAGTATTGTCCCCGGGGGGGGGAACGAGCAGTACTTC.

The chain links TRBV7-3 to TRBJ1-1, with 8 bases aligning to TRBD1. J gave up 8 bases and V 3 bases, and 5 bases lay outside the gene matches. Germline CDR1 SGHTA, CDR2 FQGTGA. The CDR3 has 13 residues. CDR3 residues: CASSFDRGAEAFF. CDR3 nucleotides: TGTGCCAGCAGCTTCGACAGGGGCGCGGAAGCTTTCTTT. Full variable domain (rest looked up from reference TRBV7-3 and TRBJ1-1): GAGVSQTPSNKVTEKGKYVELRCDPISGHTALYWYRQSLGQGPEFLIYFQGTGAADDSGLPNDRFFAVRPEGSVSTLKIQRTERGDSAVYLCASSFDRGAEAFFGQGTRLTVV.

V usage is TRBV4-2 and J usage is TRBJ2-1; tentatively, D is TRBD1 (5 bases). Per germline, CDR1 LGHNA and CDR2 YNFKEQ. The CDR3 contains 14 residues. V lost 2 bases and J 10 bases, leaving 15 bases between the germline ends. CDR3 in amino acids: CASSQKGPSGEQFF. The CDR3 region has the DNA TGTGCCAGCAGCCAAAAGGGGCCCTCTGGAGAGCAGTTCTTC.

The chain uses TRBV27 and TRBJ2-5, with 8 bases that match TRBD1. The CDR3 extends over 15 amino acids. CDR1 is MNHEY and CDR2 is SMNVEV in the germline V gene (reference sequence). V lost 2 bases and J lost 5; bases outside the gene matches: 7. In nucleotides, the CDR3 is TGTGCCAGCAGTTTAATTTCAGGGGGCGGGGAGACCCAGTACTTC. Translating it yields CASSLISGGGETQYF.

The chain employs TRBV7-9 and TRBJ2-2; possible D gene TRBD1, 6 bases. The CDR3 is 14 residues long. Germline loops: CDR1 SEHNR, CDR2 FQNEAQ (reference sequence). V shed 3 bases and J shed 1 base, with 6 bases lying between them. The CDR3 protein is CASSFRGNTGELFF. The CDR3 bases are TGTGCCAGCAGCTTCAGGGGGAACACCGGGGAGCTGTTTTTT.